This TCR beta chain was identified during a study of CD8+CD57+ T cells in acquired aplastic anemia. Selection for sequencing was limited to patients who had shown CD8+CD57+ cell expansion by flow cytometry. The CDR3 is 17 amino acids. V lost 0 bases to trimming and J lost 4 bases; unmatched junction nucleotides: 11. Germline V gene data show CDR1 as LNHNV and CDR2 as YYDKDF (reference sequence). Genomic DNA, serving as template, underwent TCR beta VDJ and CDR3 profiling. Each CDR3 protein is one row after TCRdb ran MiXCR on the reads. The sample lists about 200,000 distinct CDR3 sequences; 50% to 70% were seen once. A word on this clonotype: Its antigen remains unidentified.

The study's findings and limits: Overlapping CD8+ CDR3 repertoires of patients and controls contained approximately 28 shared sequences. Significant differences in CD8+ Simpson's diversity were not observed between patients and controls.

The sample comprised sorted CD4+, CD8+, or CD8+CD57+ T cells (not recorded which) from PBMCs. The source is a human donor with aplastic anemia. The chain recombines TRBV15 with TRBJ1-2, with TRBD1 identical over 7 bases. CDR3 nucleotides: TGTGCCACCAGCAGAGATCTATTACAGGGGTCGGGCTATGGCTACACCTTC. Amino acids: CATSRDLLQGSGYGYTF.